These 6 T cell receptor beta chains originate from one sample sequenced in a study of T cell repertoires in cytomegalovirus infection. No antigen is known for these receptors. From the reads, TCRdb called clonotypes with MiXCR, one entry per CDR3 protein. The sample yields about 68,000 distinct CDR3 sequences, about 22% seen once. The sequencing input was PBMCs, sequenced either directly or after in vitro stimulation (not recorded which). These receptors were collected from a human donor in good health (CMV status not recorded). Some clones in this sample may be carry-over from other donors' samples.

V is TRBV29-1 and J is TRBJ1-1; D is ambiguous. CDR1 and CDR2 from the germline V gene are SQVTM and ANQGSEA. The CDR3 is 12 residues long. The V end lost 1 base, the J end lost 7 bases, and 10 bases lay between the germline ends. This CDR3 is CSVEGSINEAFF. The CDR3 nucleotides are TGCAGCGTTGAAGGGTCGATAAATGAAGCTTTCTTT.

This chain uses TRBV5-4 with TRBJ2-3; the D gene is possibly TRBD2 (6 bases). Germline CDR1 is SGHNT and CDR2 is YYREEE (reference sequence). Trimming shortened V by 4 bases and J by 0 bases, and 15 bases separated the two germline ends. The CDR3 consists of 16 residues. The CDR3 coding sequence is TGTGCCAGCAGCCTGGGTGGTAGCGGTAGCACAGATACGCAGTATTTT. This codes for CASSLGGSGSTDTQYF.

This clonotype has just a few counts. The CDR3 loop is CASTEAAETANSYNEQFF. CDR3 sequence (DNA): TGCGCCAGCACAGAGGCCGCCGAGACCGCGAACTCCTACAATGAGCAGTTCTTC. The chain carries TRBV4-1 and TRBJ2-1; D is uncertain. Looked up from germline, CDR1 is MGHRA and CDR2 is YSYEKL. V dropped 7 bases and J dropped 0 bases, with 22 bases sitting between them. This CDR3 has 18 amino acids.

The chain joins TRBV19 to TRBJ2-2, with 14 bases that match TRBD2. CDR1 and CDR2 from the germline V gene are LNHDA and SQIVND (reference sequence). The length of the CDR3 is 17 residues. After removal of 6 bases from V and 6 bases from J, the junction contained 9 bases not matched to a gene. The CDR3 DNA follows: TGTGCCAGTAGCCAGCGACTAGCGGGAGGGTGGCCCGGGGAGCTGTTTTTT. Encoded protein: CASSQRLAGGWPGELFF.

The gene calls are TRBV15 and TRBJ1-5; the D gene is possibly TRBD1 (6 bases). V lost 0 bases to trimming and J lost 5 bases, with 14 bases between them. The CDR3 has 16 residues. CDR1 and CDR2 (germline): LNHNV, YYDKDF (reference sequence). In DNA form, the CDR3 reads TGTGCCACCAGCAGAGAGAAAACCAGGGGCTATCAGCCCCAGCATTTT. This sequence encodes CATSREKTRGYQPQHF.

The V call is TRBV6-2 or TRBV6-3, the J call TRBJ2-7; 10 nucleotides agree with TRBD2. The V gene end was trimmed by 6 bases and the J gene end by 3 bases; junction bases not matched to a gene: 8. CDR3 length: 15 residues. The germline V gene has CDR1 MNHEY and CDR2 SVGEGT. The CDR3, as DNA: TGTGCCAGCAGAAGGGCGGGGACTAGCGACTACGAGCAGTACGTC. This translates into CASRRAGTSDYEQYV.